This TCR beta chain was found in a study of blood T cell repertoires in COVID-19. At the level of the study: Acute and convalescent COVID-19 samples came from the United States, Italy and Spain. The analysed material was cDNA or gDNA that came from T cells, B-cell-depleted T cells, or PBMCs.

Here immunoSEQ multiplex PCR was the method, and the copy in TCRdb shows in-frame clones only, minus some. The sample has about 93,000 clones, around four fifths seen once; the top ten hold roughly 15%. The germline V gene encodes CDR1 SGHKS and CDR2 YYEKEE (reference sequence). This CDR3 has 14 amino acids. Trimming left V 4 bases short and J 8 bases short, with 16 bases between. The rearrangement joins TRBV5-5 to TRBJ2-1; TRBD2 is a possible D gene (6 bases). The sequenced material came from peripheral blood. The clonotype was recovered from a human donor in a cohort sampled during active COVID-19. Written as DNA, the CDR3 is TGTGCCAGCAGCGGGGGAGGTCGTATCGATGAGCAGTTCTTC. Residues: CASSGGGRIDEQFF.